The 17 T cell receptor beta chains in this list originate from one sample, sequenced in a study of T cell responses to AZD1222 COVID-19 vaccine. Produced via immunoSEQ multiplex PCR; TCRdb's table is partial and in-frame only. The repertoire consists of 75,000 to 85,000 clones, with roughly 90% occurring once and the leading ten covering 3.5% to 5%. Sequencing used peripheral blood, obtained on day 0 of AZD1222 vaccination. These receptors were collected from an adult in good health.

J is TRBJ2-2 and V is TRBV4-3; a possible D gene is TRBD2 (5 bases). Trimming took off 4 bases at V and 6 bases at J, with 9 bases between the two ends. The CDR3 has 13 amino acids. CDR1 and CDR2 (germline): LGHNA, YSLEER. The CDR3 region is CASSRAGAGELFF. DNA of the CDR3: TGCGCCAGCAGCCGCGCCGGGGCCGGGGAGCTGTTTTTT.

As regards this clone: One end of the junction fails to match germline, which may point to a read error. The chain carries TRBV3-1 (or the pseudogene TRBV3-2) and TRBJ2-1; 14 nucleotides align to TRBD2. Germline V gene data show CDR1 as LGHDT and CDR2 as YNNKEL (reference sequence). The CDR3 runs 13 residues. This chain's CDR3 is CASSLGTSGGPVF. Here the CDR3 DNA reads TGTGCCAGCAGCCTAGGGACTAGCGGGGGCCCGGTCTTC.

A single count supports this clone. J is TRBJ2-1 and V is TRBV3-1 (or the pseudogene TRBV3-2), with TRBD2 matching 10 bases. The V segment lost 2 bases and the J segment 8 bases; nucleotides outside the gene matches: 6. The CDR3 is made up of 15 amino acids. Germline loops: CDR1 LGHDT, CDR2 YNNKEL (reference sequence). This CDR3 reads CASSQLSGGWDEQFF. The CDR3 DNA reads TGTGCCAGCAGCCAACTTAGCGGGGGGTGGGATGAGCAGTTCTTC.

This clone was detected only once. The chain carries TRBV4-3 and TRBJ2-3, with D perhaps TRBD2 (5 bases). The germline V gene has CDR1 LGHNA and CDR2 YSLEER. The CDR3 extends over 15 amino acids. The V end lost 0 bases, the J end lost 6 bases, and 13 bases lay between the germline ends. This chain's CDR3 is CASSQELAARDTQYF. CDR3 nucleotide sequence: TGCGCCAGCAGCCAAGAGCTAGCCGCGCGGGATACGCAGTATTTT.

This chain connects TRBV7-6 to TRBJ2-7; possibly TRBD1 or TRBD2 for D (5 bases each). Per germline, CDR1 SGHVS and CDR2 FNYEAQ. V gave up 1 base and J gave up 1 base, with 14 bases separating them. This CDR3 region has 16 residues. The CDR3 protein is CASSLVALGRSYEQYF. CDR3 in DNA: TGTGCCAGCAGCTTAGTAGCGTTGGGGCGGTCCTACGAGCAGTACTTC.

This clone was seen a single time. The rearrangement joins TRBV10-3 to TRBJ2-2, with 7 bases that match TRBD1. Germline-derived CDR1 and CDR2 are ENHRY and SYGVKD. The trim removed 7 bases at V and 4 bases at J, leaving 6 bases unmatched. This CDR3 spans 14 amino acids. The CDR3 loop is CAINRGATTGELFF. As DNA, the CDR3 is TGTGCCATCAACAGGGGCGCAACCACCGGGGAGCTGTTTTTT.

The gene calls are TRBV6-5 and TRBJ2-7, with no clear D. V lost 0 bases and J lost 0, with 12 bases in between. This CDR3 has 16 amino acids. Looked up from germline, CDR1 is MNHEY and CDR2 is SVGAGI. The CDR3 region is CASSYSRTRSSYEQYF. DNA of the CDR3: TGTGCCAGCAGTTACTCTCGCACCCGGAGCTCCTACGAGCAGTACTTC.

This clone was counted once. V gene TRBV28 combines with J gene TRBJ2-7; D call uncertain. Germline assignment: CDR1 MDHEN and CDR2 SYDVKM. The CDR3 runs to 12 residues. The germline V and J ends were trimmed by 7 bases and 0 bases, with 7 bases remaining between them. The CDR3 sequence is CASIASSYEQYF. The CDR3, as DNA: TGTGCCAGCATTGCGAGCTCCTACGAGCAGTACTTC.

This clone was observed once. V and J are TRBV11-3 and TRBJ1-1; D is ambiguous. CDR1 is SGHNT, CDR2 YENEEA, per germline. The CDR3 totals 13 residues. Trimming took off 1 base at V and 7 bases at J, with 10 bases between the two ends. This CDR3 reads CASSLAVISEAFF. Here the CDR3 DNA reads TGTGCCAGCAGCTTAGCTGTTATAAGTGAAGCTTTCTTT.

This clone came up a few times. The chain uses TRBV18 and TRBJ1-2; tentative D call: TRBD1 (6 bases). Deletions cut 3 bases from V and 0 bases from J, with 11 bases between. CDR1 KGHSH and CDR2 LQKENI come from the germline V gene. The CDR3 has 15 amino acids. CDR3 sequence reads: CASSPRTASNYGYTF. The CDR3 DNA reads as TGTGCCAGCTCACCGCGGACAGCTTCTAACTATGGCTACACCTTC.

The rearrangement links TRBV5-4 to TRBJ1-2; tentatively, D is TRBD1 (5 bases). V lost 0 bases to trimming and J lost 8 bases, with 14 bases between them. Germline V gene sequence: CDR1 SGHNT, CDR2 YYREEE (reference sequence). The CDR3 extends over 14 amino acids. CDR3 protein: CASSLGLGRGGYTF. As DNA, the CDR3 is TGTGCCAGCAGCTTGGGTTTAGGGAGGGGAGGCTACACCTTC.

This sequence joins TRBV5-1 and TRBJ1-5, with D possibly being TRBD1 (6 bases). CDR3 size: 16 residues. Trimming cost V 4 bases and J 2 bases, with 16 bases left between them. Germline CDR1 reads SGHRS; CDR2 reads YFSETQ. The CDR3 nucleotides are TGCGCCAGCAGCCCCACGGGGGGGGCGGGCAATCAGCCCCAGCATTTT. Residues: CASSPTGGAGNQPQHF.

The V and J genes are TRBV3-1 (or the pseudogene TRBV3-2) and TRBJ2-6; D unresolved. Germline-derived CDR1 and CDR2 are LGHDT and YNNKEL (reference sequence). The CDR3 extends over 15 amino acids. The V end was cut by 4 bases, the J end by 2 bases, with 9 bases between. The CDR3 region is CASSPVAPGANVLTF. The CDR3 DNA reads as TGTGCCAGCAGCCCGGTCGCACCTGGGGCCAACGTCCTGACTTTC.

This chain links TRBV13 with TRBJ2-3; D gene unclear. The CDR3 sequence is 12 residues long. Deletions cut 5 bases from V and 3 bases from J, with 6 bases between. In germline, CDR1 is PRHDT, CDR2 FYEKMQ (reference sequence). CDR3 residues: CASSPRTDTQYF. CDR3 in DNA: TGTGCCAGCAGCCCACGGACAGATACGCAGTATTTT.

The rearrangement joins TRBV19 to TRBJ2-1, with 10 positions matching TRBD2. Trimming removed 10 bases from V and 7 bases from J; junction bases left unmatched: 16. Germline V lookup: CDR1 LNHDA, CDR2 SQIVND (reference sequence). The CDR3 runs to 16 residues. The CDR3 reads CATKPGDQRGGNEQFF. The DNA of the CDR3 is TGTGCCACCAAACCAGGGGATCAGCGGGGGGGGAATGAGCAGTTCTTC.

This chain links TRBV5-1 with TRBJ2-1; perhaps TRBD2 as D (6 bases). The CDR3 has 13 residues. Looked up from germline, CDR1 is SGHRS and CDR2 is YFSETQ. Trimming left V 5 bases short and J 12 bases short, with 18 bases between. As DNA, the CDR3 is TGCGCCAGCAGGCGCGGGGACCCCGGCGGGCAGTTCTTC. Translation: CASRRGDPGGQFF.

The J gene is TRBJ1-6, the V gene TRBV15; TRBD1 is a possible D gene (5 bases). The germline gives CDR1 LNHNV, CDR2 YYDKDF (reference sequence). With 4 bases removed from V and 6 bases from J, the gap between germline ends came to 13 bases. This CDR3 is 15 amino acids long. The CDR3 sequence is CATSTPGNSNSPLHF. Written as DNA, the CDR3 is TGTGCCACCAGCACCCCAGGGAACTCTAATTCACCCCTCCACTTT.